Listed below are T cell receptor beta chains from one sample, sequenced in a study of regulatory T cells in long-lasting Graves disease. TCRdb independently ran MiXCR on the multiplex PCR reads; one entry per CDR3 protein. The data hold 300,000 to 450,000 distinct CDR3 sequences, with around 15% observed a single time. The sequencing here drew on peripheral blood mononuclear cells (PBMCs), taken at new diagnosis, from a patient treated with antithyroid drugs. These receptors all stem from a female donor with Graves disease. The CDR3 runs from the conserved cysteine through the conserved F or W. Fields, in order: clone size, V gene, D gene, J gene, CDR3 protein, CDR3 DNA. D genes are given only for firm matches. Some rows mark clone size as missing; the rest say once, few, many or name a class of expanded clone.

clone_size: many
v_call: TRBV30
d_call: NA
j_call: TRBJ1-1
cdr3_aa: CAWSVVEAFF
cdr3_nt: TGTGCCTGGAGTGTCGTCGAAGCTTTCTTT

clone_size: NA
v_call: TRBV11-2
d_call: TRBD2
j_call: TRBJ2-5
cdr3_aa: CASSPGLAVKETQYF
cdr3_nt: TGTGCCAGCAGCCCGGGACTAGCGGTTAAAGAGACCCAGTACTTC

clone_size: NA
v_call: TRBV6-2/TRBV6-3
d_call: NA
j_call: TRBJ2-7
cdr3_aa: CASSTGVGTYEQYF
cdr3_nt: TGTGCCAGCAGTACGGGGGTAGGGACCTACGAGCAGTACTTC

clone_size: many
v_call: TRBV28
d_call: NA
j_call: TRBJ2-1
cdr3_aa: CASSPLDNEQFF
cdr3_nt: TGTGCCAGCAGTCCTCTCGACAATGAGCAGTTCTTC

clone_size: many
v_call: TRBV27
d_call: NA
j_call: TRBJ1-2
cdr3_aa: CASSPQVNYGYTF
cdr3_nt: TGTGCCAGCAGCCCACAGGTTAACTATGGCTACACCTTC

clone_size: NA
v_call: TRBV20-1
d_call: TRBD1
j_call: TRBJ2-5
cdr3_aa: CSAREGTGYQETQYF
cdr3_nt: TGCAGTGCTAGAGAGGGGACAGGGTATCAAGAGACCCAGTACTTC

clone_size: many
v_call: TRBV27
d_call: TRBD2
j_call: TRBJ2-1
cdr3_aa: CASTSGGLDNEQFF
cdr3_nt: TGTGCCAGCACAAGCGGGGGGCTCGACAATGAGCAGTTCTTC

clone_size: few
v_call: TRBV5-1
d_call: NA
j_call: TRBJ1-2
cdr3_aa: CASSPYSGTASGYTF
cdr3_nt: TGCGCCAGCAGCCCTTACTCCGGGACGGCGTCTGGCTACACCTTC

clone_size: NA
v_call: TRBV5-6
d_call: NA
j_call: TRBJ2-2
cdr3_aa: CASSLGVPRSNTGELFF
cdr3_nt: TGTGCCAGCAGCTTGGGAGTGCCCCGGTCGAACACCGGGGAGCTGTTTTTT

clone_size: NA
v_call: TRBV20-1
d_call: NA
j_call: TRBJ1-6
cdr3_aa: CSARPGDSPLHF
cdr3_nt: TGCAGTGCTAGACCCGGAGATTCACCCCTCCACTTT

clone_size: many
v_call: TRBV20-1
d_call: NA
j_call: TRBJ1-2
cdr3_aa: CSATSVDRYGYTF
cdr3_nt: TGCAGTGCTACCTCAGTCGACCGCTATGGCTACACCTTC

clone_size: few
v_call: TRBV3-1
d_call: NA
j_call: TRBJ2-2
cdr3_aa: CASSSRGVKELFF
cdr3_nt: TGTGCCAGCAGCTCAAGAGGAGTCAAGGAGCTGTTTTTT

clone_size: many
v_call: TRBV20-1
d_call: NA
j_call: TRBJ1-2
cdr3_aa: CSAVSWDYGYTF
cdr3_nt: TGCAGTGCTGTCTCCTGGGACTATGGCTACACCTTC

clone_size: NA
v_call: TRBV18
d_call: TRBD1
j_call: TRBJ2-1
cdr3_aa: CASSRGTGAYNEQFF
cdr3_nt: TGTGCCAGCTCACGAGGGACAGGGGCCTACAATGAGCAGTTCTTC

clone_size: NA
v_call: TRBV11-2
d_call: NA
j_call: TRBJ2-1
cdr3_aa: CASSLGQDEQFF
cdr3_nt: TGTGCCAGCAGCTTAGGTCAAGATGAGCAGTTCTTC